The T cell receptor beta chain described here comes from a study of blood T cell repertoires in COVID-19. Overall study: Whether acute or convalescent, the COVID-19 samples came from the United States, Italy and Spain.

Assay used: immunoSEQ multiplex PCR; TCRdb lists only in-frame clones, some missing. The sample holds 150,000 to 200,000 clones, 70% to 90% seen once. After removal of 6 bases from V and 6 bases from J, the junction contained 9 bases not matched to a gene. This CDR3 has 14 amino acids. Germline CDR1 reads MNHEY; CDR2 reads SMNVEV (reference sequence). This clone was detected only once. This clonotype was sampled from a woman aged 60 to 75 with COVID-19, enrolled during active disease. The chain employs TRBV27 and TRBJ1-2; 8 bases are a match to TRBD1. Sequencing used peripheral blood. CDR3 coding DNA: TGTGCCAGCAGCGCTCAGGGGGCACTGGATGGCTACACCTTC. Protein product: CASSAQGALDGYTF.